The 18 T cell receptor beta chains in this list originate from one sample, sequenced in a study of type 1 regulatory T cells. Via MiXCR, TCRdb re-called the reads, giving one row per CDR3 protein. The table lists approximately 42,000 distinct CDR3 sequences, 9.5% to 15% of them singletons, with around 8% in the top ten. The antigens of these receptors remain unknown. Sequences were obtained from cultured non-Tr1 T cells, either the whole culture or a sorted T cell fraction (not recorded which). These receptors all come from a human donor in good health.

This chain joins TRBV20-1 and TRBJ2-2; 11 bases fit TRBD2. There are 15 residues in the CDR3. V dropped 3 bases and J dropped 6; count of bases not matched to a gene: 6. CDR1 is DFQATT and CDR2 is SNEGSKA in the germline V gene (reference sequence). This CDR3 is CSASTSGSSAGELFF. The CDR3 bases are TGCAGTGCTAGTACTAGCGGGAGTTCCGCCGGGGAGCTGTTTTTT.

In this sample, this clonotype turned up many times. This rearrangement joins TRBV11-2 to TRBJ2-5; D is unclear. Trimming removed 0 bases at V and 5 bases at J, with 4 bases between. The CDR3 has 12 amino acids. Germline CDR1 SGHAT, CDR2 FQNNGV. The CDR3 DNA sequence: TGTGCCAGCAGCTTAGATCGGGAGACCCAGTACTTC. Amino acid sequence: CASSLDRETQYF.

The gene calls are TRBV20-1 and TRBJ1-5; 8 bases align to TRBD1. This CDR3 comprises 12 residues. Germline CDR1 and CDR2: DFQATT and SNEGSKA (reference sequence). V trimming: 6 bases; J trimming: 6 bases; junction bases outside the gene matches: 4. The CDR3 loop reads CSAADRGQPQHF. Written as DNA, the CDR3 is TGCAGTGCCGCCGACAGGGGTCAGCCCCAGCATTTT.

This clonotype has only a few counts. The J gene is TRBJ1-4, the V gene TRBV6-5, with 11 bases matching TRBD1. The V and J ends lost 0 bases and 7 bases, in that order; junction bases with no gene match: 4. CDR3 length equals 16 residues. Per the germline V gene, CDR1 is MNHEY and CDR2 is SVGAGI. The CDR3 DNA sequence: TGTGCCAGCAGTTACTCACCGGGACAGGGGGGTGAAAAACTGTTTTTT. This encodes CASSYSPGQGGEKLFF.

Remarks on this clonotype: The junction differs from germline at one of its ends, possibly a read error. The rearrangement uses TRBV25-1 and TRBJ2-4; 7 nucleotides match TRBD1. CDR1 and CDR2 (germline): MGHDK, SYGVNS. The CDR3 sequence is 14 residues long. In DNA form, the CDR3 reads TGTACCAGCAGTGACCCGGGCAGGGGGAACATTCAGTACTTC. Protein: CTSSDPGRGNIQYF.

Only a few counts were recorded for this clonotype. The chain is built from TRBV20-1 and TRBJ2-7, with TRBD1 matching 9 bases. The J segment lost 7 bases and the V segment lost 7 bases, leaving 8 bases of the junction unmatched. From germline, CDR1 is DFQATT and CDR2 SNEGSKA (reference sequence). The CDR3 spans 12 residues. CDR3 DNA sequence: TGCAGTGTGGGGACAGGGTCTGGGGAGCAGTACTTC. As protein: CSVGTGSGEQYF.

The CDR3 region is CASRTGGLGNSPLHF. CDR3 DNA: TGCGCCAGCAGAACAGGGGGCTTGGGTAATTCACCCCTCCACTTT. This sequence joins TRBV5-1 and TRBJ1-6; the match to TRBD1 covers 9 bases. Germline V CDR1 and CDR2: SGHRS, YFSETQ. The ends lost 5 bases at V and 6 bases at J; junction bases unmatched: 6. The CDR3 contains 15 residues.

This clonotype was seen a few times. The chain couples TRBV9 to TRBJ2-1; TRBD2 matches 13 bases. This CDR3 spans 15 amino acids. The ends lost 3 bases at V and 9 bases at J; junction bases unmatched: 6. Germline-derived CDR1 and CDR2 are SGDLS and YYNGEE. The CDR3 DNA reads as TGTGCCAGCAGCGGGACTAGCGGGAGATCGACTGAGCAGTTCTTC. This translates into CASSGTSGRSTEQFF.

This chain links TRBV19 with TRBJ2-5; tentative D call: TRBD2 (5 bases). The CDR3 extends over 14 amino acids. V lost 4 bases to trimming and J lost 2 bases, with 11 bases between them. Germline assignment: CDR1 LNHDA and CDR2 SQIVND (reference sequence). Here the CDR3 DNA reads TGTGCCAGTAGTACCCTTTGGACTCAAGAGACCCAGTACTTC. Its translation: CASSTLWTQETQYF.

To note about this clonotype: This may arise from a read error, as a much more abundant clone is one base away. The rearrangement joins TRBV20-1 to TRBJ2-1, with TRBD2 matching 14 bases. Per germline, CDR1 DFQATT and CDR2 SNEGSKA (reference sequence). The CDR3 is 14 residues long. The V gene end was trimmed by 6 bases and the J gene end by 11 bases; junction bases not matched to a gene: 9. The CDR3 protein is CSARTSGRSNKQFF. The CDR3, as DNA: TGCAGTGCGCGGACTAGCGGGAGGAGTAATAAGCAGTTCTTC.

This clonotype was seen repeatedly, ten times or more. The CDR3 sequence is CATLGDGATGELFF. The DNA of the CDR3 is TGTGCCACCCTGGGGGACGGGGCCACCGGGGAGCTGTTTTTT. The chain combines TRBV6-1 with TRBJ2-2; D tentatively reads TRBD1 or TRBD2 (5 bases each). In germline, CDR1 is MNHNS, CDR2 SASEGT. CDR3 length: 14 amino acids. The V end was cut by 10 bases, the J end by 4 bases, with 16 bases between.

This chain connects TRBV5-4 to TRBJ2-1; 7 bases are shared with TRBD1. After removal of 4 bases from V and 11 bases from J, the junction contained 6 bases not matched to a gene. The CDR3 sequence is 12 residues long. Looked up from germline, CDR1 is SGHNT and CDR2 is YYREEE (reference sequence). The CDR3 sequence: CASSLGTAKQFF. CDR3 DNA sequence: TGTGCCAGCAGCCTCGGGACAGCCAAGCAGTTCTTC.

Remarks on this clonotype: Since a much larger clone is just one base distant, this may be a read error. The chain uses TRBV28 and TRBJ1-2; D possibly corresponds to TRBD1 (6 bases). The ends were cut back, 6 bases at V and 0 bases at J, with 11 bases in the middle. Germline CDR1 is MDHEN and CDR2 is SYDVKM. This CDR3 is built from 14 residues. The CDR3 here is CASSPGQSNYGYTF. CDR3 sequence (DNA): TGTGCCAGCAGCCCCGGACAGTCTAACTATGGCTACACCTTC.

This clonotype has just a few counts. The chain joins TRBV30 to TRBJ2-1; D gene ambiguous. V was pared by 2 bases and J by 9 bases, with 14 bases between. The V gene's germline CDR1 is GTSNPN and CDR2 SVGIG (reference sequence). CDR3 size: 13 residues. As DNA, the CDR3 is TGTGCCTGGAGTACCGACACCGGTAGTGAGCAGTTCTTC. It yields the protein CAWSTDTGSEQFF.

This chain joins TRBV11-2 and TRBJ2-1, with 14 bases lining up with TRBD2. Germline values: CDR1 SGHAT, CDR2 FQNNGV. V dropped 3 bases and J dropped 8; count of bases not matched to a gene: 3. The CDR3 totals 15 residues. CDR3 region: CASSLGLAGVHEQFF. The CDR3 nucleotides are TGTGCCAGCAGCTTGGGACTAGCGGGAGTACATGAGCAGTTCTTC.

As concerns this clonotype: One junction end does not reproduce the germline sequence, and a read error may be involved. The chain has TRBV6-5 and TRBJ2-7, with 9 bases aligning to TRBD2. There are 15 residues in the CDR3. In germline, CDR1 is MNHEY, CDR2 SVGAGI. The CDR3 region is CAGSYFRTSVDEQYF. CDR3 DNA sequence: TGTGCCGGCAGTTACTTTCGGACTAGCGTTGACGAGCAGTACTTC.

This clonotype was seen a few times. The chain carries TRBV5-1 and TRBJ2-1; 10 nucleotides match TRBD1. Trimming removed 4 bases from V and 8 bases from J; junction bases left unmatched: 9. CDR3 length: 15 amino acids. Per the germline V gene, CDR1 is SGHRS and CDR2 is YFSETQ. CDR3 nucleotides: TGCGCCAGCAGCCGGGGACAGGGGATTCTCGATGAGCAGTTCTTC. The encoded protein is CASSRGQGILDEQFF.

This clonotype was recorded at least ten times. V and J are TRBV7-3 and TRBJ2-3; TRBD2 aligns across 7 bases. This CDR3 region has 13 residues. Germline trimming cut 5 bases from V and 5 bases from J; bases unmatched to any gene: 4. Germline V gives CDR1 SGHTA, CDR2 FQGTGA. CDR3 loop: CASSRGLEDTQYF. The CDR3 DNA reads TGTGCCAGCAGCCGAGGACTAGAAGATACGCAGTATTTT.